This T cell receptor (beta chain) was sequenced in a study of naive and memory T cell subsets. General study results and limits: Over 95% of naive TCR sequences appeared only once after error correction, unlike memory subsets. Activation and differentiation may alter RNA-based TCR counts. Clonotypes are single alpha or beta chains, not paired receptors.

Two oligonucleotides, mixed equimolar, formed the beta constant-region primer covering TRBC1 and TRBC2. Four rounds of PCR amplified the ligated cDNA using nested alpha and beta constant-region primers plus SP2. TCRdb redid the calling of the UMI-ligation and nested PCR reads with MiXCR, one entry per CDR3 protein. The top ten clones hold more than 15% of a sample with around 29,000 distinct CDR3 sequences, around 11% of them seen once. CDR1 is SGHNT, CDR2 YENEEA, per germline. The CDR3 is made up of 14 amino acids. V was pared by 4 bases and J by 7 bases, with 16 bases between. This clonotype was counted only a few times. Its antigen is not known.

The TCR originated in a human donor in good health. Material for sequencing was effector memory CD4+ T cells from blood. Subset denoted: effector memory, CD45RA- CD27-. This chain links TRBV11-3 with TRBJ1-2; weak D call: TRBD1 (6 bases). In DNA form, the CDR3 reads TGTGCCAGCAGCTCAACGAATTCAGGGGCTGGCTACACCTTC. Its protein is CASSSTNSGAGYTF.